The 5 T cell receptor beta chains below all came from one sample that was sequenced in a study of brain T cells in children with intractable seizures. Time point in this sample: blood from clinic visit 5 months post-surgery; TSC patient then seizure free. Clones were sequenced by immunoSEQ multiplex PCR, and TCRdb holds only the in-frame ones, with some missing. The sample lists about 320,000 clones; nearly 95% were seen once. The source was peripheral blood, collected 4 to 5 months after surgery. The receptors derive from a boy under three years old with tuberous sclerosis and intractable seizures.

This chain connects TRBV6-5 to TRBJ2-3; D unclear. CDR3 size: 11 residues. V was clipped by 2 bases and J by 13 bases, with 10 bases between them. Germline CDR1 MNHEY, CDR2 SVGAGI. The CDR3 coding sequence is TGTGCCAGCAGTTACGGAGACTTGGAGTATTTT. It specifies CASSYGDLEYF.

The chain has TRBV2 and TRBJ2-2, with D possibly being TRBD1 (5 bases). The CDR3 has 14 residues. Germline V CDR1 and CDR2: SNHLY, FYNNEI. The ends were cut back, 7 bases at V and 1 base at J, with 10 bases in the middle. CDR3 amino acids: CASTLTGNTGELFF. CDR3 sequence (DNA): TGTGCCAGCACCCTTACAGGGAACACCGGGGAGCTGTTTTTT.

The chain uses TRBV30 and TRBJ2-1; D uncertain. The CDR3 contains 15 residues. Trimming cost V 6 bases and J 0 bases, with 15 bases left between them. The germline V gene has CDR1 GTSNPN and CDR2 SVGIG (reference sequence). CDR3 coding DNA: TGTGCCTGCATTATCCTCTCTTCCTCCTACAATGAGCAGTTCTTC. Encoded protein: CACIILSSSYNEQFF.

CDR3: CASTPSETQYF. DNA of the CDR3: TGTGCCAGCACTCCCTCGGAGACCCAGTACTTC. This sequence joins TRBV2 and TRBJ2-5; D not resolved. CDR3 size: 11 residues. V was trimmed by 7 bases and J by 5 bases, leaving 8 bases between them. CDR1 and CDR2 from the germline V gene are SNHLY and FYNNEI.

This clone is a singleton in its sample. The chain is built from TRBV19 and TRBJ2-7; maybe TRBD2 (5 bases). Trimming shortened V by 4 bases and J by 2 bases, and 18 bases separated the two germline ends. There are 16 residues in the CDR3. Per germline, CDR1 LNHDA and CDR2 SQIVND (reference sequence). CDR3 protein: CASSTEQSGNAYEQYF. The CDR3 bases are TGTGCCAGTAGTACGGAACAAAGCGGAAATGCCTACGAGCAGTACTTC.